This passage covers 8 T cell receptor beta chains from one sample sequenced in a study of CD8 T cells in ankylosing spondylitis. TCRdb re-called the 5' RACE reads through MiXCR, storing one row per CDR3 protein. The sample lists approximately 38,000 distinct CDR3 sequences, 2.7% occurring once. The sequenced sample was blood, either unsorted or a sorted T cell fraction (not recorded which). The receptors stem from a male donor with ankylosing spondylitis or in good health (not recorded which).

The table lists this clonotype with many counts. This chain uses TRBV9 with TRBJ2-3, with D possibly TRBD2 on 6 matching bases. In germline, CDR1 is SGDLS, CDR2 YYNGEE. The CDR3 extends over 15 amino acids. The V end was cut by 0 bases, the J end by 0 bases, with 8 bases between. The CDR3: CASSVAGASTDTQYF. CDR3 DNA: TGTGCCAGCAGCGTAGCGGGAGCTAGCACAGATACGCAGTATTTT.

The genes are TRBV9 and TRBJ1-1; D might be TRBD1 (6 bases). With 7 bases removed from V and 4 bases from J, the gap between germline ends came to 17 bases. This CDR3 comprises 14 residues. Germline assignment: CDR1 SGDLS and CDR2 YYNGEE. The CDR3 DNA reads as TGTGCCAGCGACAGGACAGCCGGGGGCACTGAAGCTTTCTTT. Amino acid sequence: CASDRTAGGTEAFF.

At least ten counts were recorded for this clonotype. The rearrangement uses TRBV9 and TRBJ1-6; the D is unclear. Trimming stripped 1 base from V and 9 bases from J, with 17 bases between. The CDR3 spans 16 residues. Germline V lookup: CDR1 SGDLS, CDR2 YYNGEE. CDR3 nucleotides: TGTGCCAGCAGCGTAAAGACCGCGGACGCGAGTTCACCCCTCCACTTT. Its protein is CASSVKTADASSPLHF.

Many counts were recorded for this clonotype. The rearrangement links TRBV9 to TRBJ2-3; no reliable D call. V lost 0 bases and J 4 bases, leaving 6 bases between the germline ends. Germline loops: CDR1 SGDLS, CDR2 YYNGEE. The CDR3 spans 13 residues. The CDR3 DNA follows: TGTGCCAGCAGCGTAGGGGATGCAGATACGCAGTATTTT. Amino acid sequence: CASSVGDADTQYF.

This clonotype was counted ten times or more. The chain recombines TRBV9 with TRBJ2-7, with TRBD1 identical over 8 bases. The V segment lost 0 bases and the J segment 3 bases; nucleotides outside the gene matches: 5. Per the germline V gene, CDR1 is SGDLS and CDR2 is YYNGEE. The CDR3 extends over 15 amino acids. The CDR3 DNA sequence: TGTGCCAGCAGCGTAGGTTCAGGGGGCAACTACGAGCAGTACTTC. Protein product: CASSVGSGGNYEQYF.

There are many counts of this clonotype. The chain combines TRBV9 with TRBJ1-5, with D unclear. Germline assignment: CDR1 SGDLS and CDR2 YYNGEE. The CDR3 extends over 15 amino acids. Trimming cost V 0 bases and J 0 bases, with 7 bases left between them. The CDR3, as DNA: TGTGCCAGCAGCGTAGGAAGCCATAGCAATCAGCCCCAGCATTTT. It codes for CASSVGSHSNQPQHF.

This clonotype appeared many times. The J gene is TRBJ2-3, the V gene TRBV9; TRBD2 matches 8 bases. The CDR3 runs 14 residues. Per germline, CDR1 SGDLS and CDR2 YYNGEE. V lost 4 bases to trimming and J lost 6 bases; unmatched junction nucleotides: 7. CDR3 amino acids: CASSLGSGKDTQYF. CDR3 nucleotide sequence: TGTGCCAGCAGCCTAGGTAGCGGGAAGGATACGCAGTATTTT.

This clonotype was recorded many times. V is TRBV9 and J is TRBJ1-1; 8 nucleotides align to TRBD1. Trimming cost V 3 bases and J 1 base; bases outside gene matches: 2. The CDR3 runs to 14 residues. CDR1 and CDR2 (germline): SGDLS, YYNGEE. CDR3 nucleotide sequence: TGTGCCAGCAGCGCAGGGGGCAGGAACACTGAAGCTTTCTTT. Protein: CASSAGGRNTEAFF.